This TCR beta chain is from a study of T cell clonotyping in hematopoietic cell transplantation (dated by TCRdb to 2020 to 2023). Notes on the research overall: In the study, 135 blood samples were gathered from under 45 consecutive transplant recipients and their related donors. Recruitment of patients was conducted between September 2015 and early 2017, and follow-up was continued until late 2020 or death. General findings and caveats noted by the study authors: The sample size was limited and the cells went unsorted, which meant the CD4 and CD8 repertoire contributions could not be told apart. Recipient TCR diversity fell after transplant, with pathologically expanded clonotypes rising progressively from day 30 to day 180. Just a small fraction of recipient repertoires overlapped with donor repertoires, and more than 97% appeared de novo at the given depth. Broader TCR repertoire diversity after transplant was predicted by Inverse Simpson Index values from donors and from recipients before transplant.

CDR1 and CDR2, per the germline V gene, are SNHLY and FYNNEI. The trim is 6 bases for V and 12 bases for J, with a gap of 15 bases between the germline ends. Spanning cysteine to phenylalanine, the CDR3 consists of 12 amino acids. CDR3 DNA is the only sequence kept; it has 36 bases, read in frame from the first base. Blood samples for TCR beta sequencing were given by related transplant donors. Using Nuclei Lysis Solution, genomic DNA was extracted from unfractionated peripheral blood mononuclear cells that were either fresh or cryopreserved. Concerning this clone: It has no known antigen specificity. Base qualities are not provided; no much larger clone lies one nucleotide away.

The immunoSEQ assay, a bias-controlled multiplex PCR with V- and J-specific primers, was used to amplify TCR beta CDR3 regions from genomic DNA. A second PCR step added a proprietary barcode and Illumina adapter sequences to the CDR3 amplicons. An Illumina MiSeq instrument was used for sequencing of the CDR3 libraries. From the authors' description of their analysis: Export and quality control were done with immunoSEQ Analyzer 3.0, while downstream analyses used R Bioconductor and Immunarch. Repertoire metrics were calculated using only productive rearrangements within the normalized downsampled data set. In the normalized cohort, a clonotype counted as pathologically expanded if the clonotype was larger than 5 templates. The Inverse Simpson Index served as the measure of repertoire diversity. To capture all clonotypes, the CMV-specificity analyses were run on the non-normalized data set. Sourced from immuneACCESS, this table was stored by TCRdb with only in-frame sequences that have V and J called. A share of the clones is absent; for the studies checked, an unresolved V gene accounts for under half, and the remainder has no known explanation. V, J and clone size were drawn from that table, and D and trimming were deduced from the DNA. This sample holds approximately 12,000 clones; 89% were observed only once. Of the sample, roughly 3.9% is held by the ten largest clones.

The sequence derives from a human donor who either received an allogeneic hematopoietic cell transplant for a myeloid malignancy or was a related donor (not recorded which). Some clones in this sample may be carry-over from other donors' samples. Here the chain combines TRBV2 and TRBJ2-1; the best D guess is TRBD2, with 6 bases matching. Sample: peripheral blood mononuclear cells. The bases are TGTGCCAGCAGGGGGGACTTCTCCGTGCAGTTCTTC. This yields the protein CASRGDFSVQFF.